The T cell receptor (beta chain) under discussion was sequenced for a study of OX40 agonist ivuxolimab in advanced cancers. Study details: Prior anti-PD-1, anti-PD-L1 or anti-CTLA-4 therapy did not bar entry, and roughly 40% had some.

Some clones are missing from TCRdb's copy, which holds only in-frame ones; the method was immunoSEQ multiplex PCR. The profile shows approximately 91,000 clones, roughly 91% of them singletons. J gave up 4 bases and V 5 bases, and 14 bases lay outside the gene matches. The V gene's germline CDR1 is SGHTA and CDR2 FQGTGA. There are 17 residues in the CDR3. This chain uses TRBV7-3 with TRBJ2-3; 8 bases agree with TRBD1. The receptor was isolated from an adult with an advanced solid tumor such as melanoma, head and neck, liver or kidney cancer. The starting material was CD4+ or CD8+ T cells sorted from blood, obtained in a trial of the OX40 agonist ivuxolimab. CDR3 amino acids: CASSPRGGGQGADTQYF. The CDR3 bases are TGTGCCAGCAGCCCCCGTGGGGGAGGACAGGGTGCAGATACGCAGTATTTT. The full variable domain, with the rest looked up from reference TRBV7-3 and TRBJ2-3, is GAGVSQTPSNKVTEKGKYVELRCDPISGHTALYWYRQSLGQGPEFLIYFQGTGAADDSGLPNDRFFAVRPEGSVSTLKIQRTERGDSAVYLCASSPRGGGQGADTQYFGPGTRLTVL.